This T cell receptor (beta chain) appears in the sequencing data of a study of Ad26.COV2.S vaccination and SARS-CoV-2 variants. Produced via immunoSEQ multiplex PCR; TCRdb's table is partial and in-frame only. The table has roughly 680,000 clones, around 92% seen once. Treatment denoted: some 20 received Ad26.COV2.S at low or high dose, single or two shots; five or six received placebo; per-sample allocation not given. All samples were drawn on day 63, counting from the first vaccine or placebo injection. Boston provided a donor who was an adult aged 18-55 years. The study used a vaccine consisting of an Ad26 vector that expressed Wuhan-strain SARS-CoV-2 spike. Here the sequenced sample was peripheral blood, taken in a trial of Ad26.COV2.S vaccine versus placebo. The receptor was isolated from a person between 18 and 65 years old who received the Ad26.COV2.S COVID-19 vaccine or a placebo.

Written as DNA, the CDR3 is TGTGCCAGCAGTTACGGGACCGTCTACGAGCAGTACTTC. Translated, it gives CASSYGTVYEQYF. The chain recombines TRBV6-2 or TRBV6-3 with TRBJ2-7; perhaps D is TRBD1 or TRBD2 (5 bases each). V was cut by 2 bases and J by 3 bases, with 8 bases left in between. Germline V lookup: CDR1 MNHEY, CDR2 SVGEGT. The CDR3 loop spans 13 amino acids.